This T cell receptor beta chain came from a study of T cell responses to AZD1222 COVID-19 vaccine. In its sample, this clone was seen once. Antigen: not known. Repertoires were generated with immunoSEQ multiplex PCR, while TCRdb's copy carries only in-frame clones and drops some. Among 120,000 or so clones, 90% were seen once, and the ten largest hold roughly 4.4%. The CDR3 runs 13 residues. CDR1 LNHDA and CDR2 SQIVND come from the germline V gene (reference sequence). Trimming shortened V by 5 bases and J by 4 bases, and 11 bases separated the two germline ends. The study, taken as a whole, reports: Regions left unmutated in variants are reportedly the target of nearly half of spike-specific TCRs. Across spike, vaccine-associated CD4 TCRs were found, dominant at 160-218 and 743-854. Repertoire sampling occurred only after the peak T cell response.

The rearrangement links TRBV19 to TRBJ1-1; D not certain. Sample: peripheral blood, taken on day 0 of MenACWY control vaccination. The receptor was isolated from an adult in good health. CDR3 in amino acids: CASSWTVGTEAFF. The CDR3 DNA follows: TGTGCCAGTAGTTGGACGGTAGGCACTGAAGCTTTCTTT.